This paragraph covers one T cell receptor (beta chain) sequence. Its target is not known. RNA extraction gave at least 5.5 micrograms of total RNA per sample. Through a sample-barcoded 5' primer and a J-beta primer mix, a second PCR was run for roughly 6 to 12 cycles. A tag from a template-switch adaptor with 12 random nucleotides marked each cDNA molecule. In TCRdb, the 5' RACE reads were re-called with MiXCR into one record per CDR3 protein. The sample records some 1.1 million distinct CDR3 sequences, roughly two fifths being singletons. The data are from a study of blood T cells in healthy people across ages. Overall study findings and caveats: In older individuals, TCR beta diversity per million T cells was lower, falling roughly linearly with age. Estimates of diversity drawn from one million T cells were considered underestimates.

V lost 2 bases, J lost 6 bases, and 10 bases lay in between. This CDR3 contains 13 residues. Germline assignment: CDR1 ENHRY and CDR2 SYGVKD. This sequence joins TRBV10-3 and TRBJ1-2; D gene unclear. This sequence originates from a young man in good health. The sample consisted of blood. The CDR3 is CAISETQLHGYTF. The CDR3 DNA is TGTGCCATCAGTGAGACCCAGCTCCATGGCTACACCTTC.